Listed here are 7 T cell receptor beta chains from one sample, sequenced in a study of molecular identifiers for immune sequencing clone quantification. Each CDR3 protein gets one entry after TCRdb re-called the PCR reads with MiXCR. This table holds under 600,000 distinct CDR3 sequences, approximately 25% found once. The sequencing sample was made of naive CD8+ T cells from blood, with Jurkat cell RNA spiked in. The subset here: FACS-sorted CD8+CD4-CCR7+CD45RA+ naive T cells. All receptors derive from a human donor in good health. Some libraries in this study had Jurkat cell RNA spiked in.

The table lists this clonotype with many counts. The rearrangement joins TRBV12-5 to TRBJ2-7; 9 nucleotides line up with TRBD1. CDR3 length: 12 residues. The germline CDR1 and CDR2 sequences are LGHNT and FRNRAP. The CDR3 DNA follows: TGTGCTAGTGGTCCGGACTACAGGGGGCTCAACGTC. The encoded protein is CASGPDYRGLNV.

As regards this clonotype: A read error may explain this, as a much larger clone is one base away. This chain joins TRBV29-1 and TRBJ2-7, with D maybe TRBD2 (6 bases). This CDR3 region has 12 residues. Germline-derived CDR1 and CDR2 are SQVTM and ANQGSEA. V lost 1 base to trimming and J lost 7 bases, with 11 bases between them. The CDR3 loop reads CSVEGHAGEQYF. In DNA, the CDR3 is TGCAGCGTTGAAGGCCATGCGGGGGAGCAGTACTTC.

In this sample, this clonotype turned up a few times. V usage is TRBV27 and J usage is TRBJ2-7; TRBD1 matches at 10 bases. Germline V gene lookup returns CDR1 MNHEY and CDR2 SMNVEV (reference sequence). V gave up 7 bases and J gave up 4 bases; unmatched junction bases: 10. This CDR3 comprises 15 residues. The CDR3 nucleotides are TGTGCCAGCACCTTAACGACAGGGGGCGGGTACGAGCAGTACTTC. The encoded protein is CASTLTTGGGYEQYF.

The chain employs TRBV27 and TRBJ2-7; D not certain. Germline values: CDR1 MNHEY, CDR2 SMNVEV (reference sequence). The V end was cut by 6 bases, the J end by 0 bases, with 9 bases between. The CDR3 sequence is 13 residues long. CDR3 sequence (DNA): TGTGCCAGCAGAGTGGAGAGCTCCTACGAGCAGTACTTC. Amino acids: CASRVESSYEQYF.

The chain combines TRBV25-1 with TRBJ1-6; D not certain. V was trimmed by 2 bases and J by 10 bases, leaving 15 bases between them. This CDR3 is 15 amino acids long. CDR1 is MGHDK and CDR2 is SYGVNS in the germline V gene. This chain's CDR3 is CASSERAPSGSPLHF. The CDR3 DNA follows: TGTGCCAGCAGTGAACGGGCCCCTTCGGGGTCACCCCTCCACTTT.

As concerns this clonotype: This may come from a read error, since a much larger clone is one base off. The V and J genes are TRBV20-1 and TRBJ2-7; D is unclear. The germline gives CDR1 DFQATT, CDR2 SNEGSKA (reference sequence). The CDR3 covers 14 residues. CDR3 loop: CSPRVRGVSYEQCF. The DNA of the CDR3 is TGCAGTCCCCGAGTCCGAGGCGTCTCCTACGAGCAGTGCTTC.

As concerns this clonotype: Being one base from a much bigger clone, this may be a read error. The V call is TRBV5-1, the J call TRBJ1-2; 7 bases map to TRBD1. V shed 0 bases, J shed 5 bases, and the junction held 10 bases outside the gene matches. This CDR3 has 16 residues. The germline CDR1 and CDR2 sequences are SGHRS and YFSETQ. CDR3: CASSLGCRDSNYGYTF. CDR3 nucleotide sequence: TGCGCCAGCAGCTTGGGGTGCCGGGACAGCAATTATGGCTACACCTTC.